The source of this T cell receptor (beta chain) is a study of cytomegalovirus exposure and HLA in healthy donors. Germline V CDR1 and CDR2: SGHTA, FQGNSA. The CDR3 sequence is 17 residues long. The table lists this clone with a count of one. Mismatch with germline at one junction end may stem from a read error. At the time of sampling, donors were nominally healthy, though unrecorded immune exposures were likely. 60 Vbeta and 13 Jbeta primers were used in PCR. Authors' methods: Approximately 12 million of the approximately 80 million unique TCR beta chains counted in a later analysis were shared. The table came from immunoSEQ multiplex PCR; TCRdb's copy has only in-frame clones and leaves some out. V and J calls and clone size follow that table, whereas D and trimming were derived from the DNA. Of 150,000 to 200,000 clones listed, around 80% are singletons.

V gene TRBV7-2 combines with J gene TRBJ2-4; 9 nucleotides align to TRBD1. The TCR comes from a middle-aged woman in good health and CMV-seronegative. The sequenced material came from PBMCs. The CDR3, as DNA: TGTGCCAGCAGCTTAGCCGGGACAGGGTCGGTCAAAAACAGTCAGTACTTC. Amino acids: CASSLAGTGSVKNSQYF.